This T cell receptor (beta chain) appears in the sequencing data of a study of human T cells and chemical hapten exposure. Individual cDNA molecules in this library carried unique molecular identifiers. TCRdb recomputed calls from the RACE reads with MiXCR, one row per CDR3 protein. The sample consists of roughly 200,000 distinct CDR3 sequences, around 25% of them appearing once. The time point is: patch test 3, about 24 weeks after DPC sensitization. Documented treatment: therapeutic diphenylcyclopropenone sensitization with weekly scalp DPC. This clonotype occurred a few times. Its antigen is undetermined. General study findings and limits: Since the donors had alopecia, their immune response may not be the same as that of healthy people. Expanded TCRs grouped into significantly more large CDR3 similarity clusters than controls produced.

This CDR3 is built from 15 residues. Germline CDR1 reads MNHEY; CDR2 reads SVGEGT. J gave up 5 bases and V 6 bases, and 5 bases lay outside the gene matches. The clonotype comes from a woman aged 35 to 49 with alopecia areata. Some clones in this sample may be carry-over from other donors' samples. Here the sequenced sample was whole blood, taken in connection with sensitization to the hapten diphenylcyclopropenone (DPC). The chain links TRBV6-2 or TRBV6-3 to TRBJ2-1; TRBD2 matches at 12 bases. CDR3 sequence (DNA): TGTGCCAGCAGCAGACTAGCGGGAGAACACAATGAGCAGTTCTTC. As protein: CASSRLAGEHNEQFF.